The clone carrying this T cell receptor beta chain has only a few counts. The antigen is unknown. These data belong to a study of blood T cells in healthy people across ages. Alongside a J-beta primer mix, a sample-barcoded 5' primer served in a second PCR lasting about 7 to 11 cycles. Via MiXCR, TCRdb re-called the 5' RACE reads, giving one row per CDR3 protein. The sample includes 1,500,000 or so distinct CDR3 sequences, approximately 59% of them seen just once. V was trimmed by 5 bases and J by 0 bases, leaving 11 bases between them. Germline values: CDR1 SGHRS, CDR2 YFSETQ. This CDR3 is 15 amino acids long. Study-level findings and limits: Strong correlation linked observed beta diversity and percent naive T cells.

The J gene is TRBJ2-2, the V gene TRBV5-1; no definite D call. The clonotype comes from a man aged 18 to 29 in good health. Material for sequencing was blood. In nucleotides, the CDR3 is TGCGCCAGCAGGGTACAGACTTCGAACACCGGGGAGCTGTTTTTT. Protein: CASRVQTSNTGELFF.